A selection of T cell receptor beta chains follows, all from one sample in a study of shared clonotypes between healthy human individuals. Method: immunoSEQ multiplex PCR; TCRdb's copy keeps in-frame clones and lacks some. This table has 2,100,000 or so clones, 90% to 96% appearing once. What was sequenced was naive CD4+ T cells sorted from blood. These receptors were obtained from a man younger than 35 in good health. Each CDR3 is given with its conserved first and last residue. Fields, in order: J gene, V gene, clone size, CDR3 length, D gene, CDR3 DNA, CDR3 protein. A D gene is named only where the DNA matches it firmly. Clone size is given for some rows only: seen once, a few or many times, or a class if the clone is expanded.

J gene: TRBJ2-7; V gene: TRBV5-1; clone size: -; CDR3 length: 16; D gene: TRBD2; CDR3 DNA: TGCGCCAGCAGCTTGGGTCGAAGCGGGGCCTTATACGAGCAGTACTTC; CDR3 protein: CASSLGRSGALYEQYF
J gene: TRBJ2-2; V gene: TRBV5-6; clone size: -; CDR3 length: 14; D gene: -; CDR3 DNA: TGTGCCAGCAGCGGTACTAGAAGCACCGGGGAGCTGTTTTTT; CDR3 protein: CASSGTRSTGELFF
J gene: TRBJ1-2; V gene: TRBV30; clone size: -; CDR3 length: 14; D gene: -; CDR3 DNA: TGTGCCTGGAGTTCCCAGAAGGTCATCTATGGCTACACCTTC; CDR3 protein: CAWSSQKVIYGYTF
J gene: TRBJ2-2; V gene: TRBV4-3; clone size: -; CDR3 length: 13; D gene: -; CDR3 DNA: TGCGCCAGCAGCCAAGAAGTTACCGGGGAGCTGTTTTTT; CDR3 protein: CASSQEVTGELFF
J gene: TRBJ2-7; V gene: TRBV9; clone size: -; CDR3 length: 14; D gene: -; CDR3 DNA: TGTGCCAGCAGCCGCAGCCCAGGGGAAGACGAGCAGTACTTC; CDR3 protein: CASSRSPGEDEQYF
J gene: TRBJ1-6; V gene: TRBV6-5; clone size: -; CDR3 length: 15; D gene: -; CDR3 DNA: TGTGCCAGCAGTCCCTCCCAGGGCTATAATTCACCCCTCCACTTT; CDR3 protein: CASSPSQGYNSPLHF
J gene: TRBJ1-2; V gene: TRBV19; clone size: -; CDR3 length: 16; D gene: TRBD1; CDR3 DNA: TGTGCCAGTAGTGGGACAGGGGGCGCAAGGGGCTATGGCTACACCTTC; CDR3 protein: CASSGTGGARGYGYTF
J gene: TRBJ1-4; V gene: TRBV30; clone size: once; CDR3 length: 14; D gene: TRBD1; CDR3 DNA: TGTGCCTGGAGCGCGGGACAGGGACGTGAAAAACTGTTTTTT; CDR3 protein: CAWSAGQGREKLFF
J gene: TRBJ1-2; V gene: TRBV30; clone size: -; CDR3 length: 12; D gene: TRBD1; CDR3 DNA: TGTGCCTGGAGTGTGGACAGGGATGGCTACACCTTC; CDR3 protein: CAWSVDRDGYTF
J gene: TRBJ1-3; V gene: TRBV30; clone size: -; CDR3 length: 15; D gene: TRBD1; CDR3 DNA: TGTGCCTGGAGTCGGAACAGGGGATCAGGAAACACCATATATTTT; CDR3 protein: CAWSRNRGSGNTIYF
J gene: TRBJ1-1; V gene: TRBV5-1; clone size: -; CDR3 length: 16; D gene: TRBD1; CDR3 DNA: TGCGCCAGCACGGATGGGACAGGGGGTTCGAACACTGAAGCTTTCTTT; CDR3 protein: CASTDGTGGSNTEAFF
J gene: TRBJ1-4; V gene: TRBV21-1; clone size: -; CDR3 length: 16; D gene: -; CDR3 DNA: TGTGCCAGCACTCAACGCCGGGACACCGCTAATGAAAAACTGTTTTTT; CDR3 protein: CASTQRRDTANEKLFF
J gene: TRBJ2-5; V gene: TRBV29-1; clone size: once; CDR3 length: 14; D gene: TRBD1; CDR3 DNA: TGCAGCGTTCAGCTTGGGACAGGGGGGGAGACCCAGTACTTC; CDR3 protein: CSVQLGTGGETQYF
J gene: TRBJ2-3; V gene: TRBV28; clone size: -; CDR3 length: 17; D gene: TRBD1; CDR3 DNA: TGTGCCAGCAGTTTTTCAGGGACAGGGTGGGGCACAGATACGCAGTATTTT; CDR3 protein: CASSFSGTGWGTDTQYF
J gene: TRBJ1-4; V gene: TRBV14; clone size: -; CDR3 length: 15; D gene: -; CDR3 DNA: TGTGCCAGCAGCACGATGACAGCAACTAATGAAAAACTGTTTTTT; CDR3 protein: CASSTMTATNEKLFF
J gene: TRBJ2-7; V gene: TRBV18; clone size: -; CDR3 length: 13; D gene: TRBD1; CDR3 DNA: TGTGCCAGCTCACTACGACAGGGTGGGGAGCAGTACTTC; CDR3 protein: CASSLRQGGEQYF
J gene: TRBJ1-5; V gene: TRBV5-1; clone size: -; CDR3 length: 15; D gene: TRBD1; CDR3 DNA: TGCGCCAGCAGCCCGGGGACAGGGGGCAATCAGCCCCAGCATTTT; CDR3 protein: CASSPGTGGNQPQHF
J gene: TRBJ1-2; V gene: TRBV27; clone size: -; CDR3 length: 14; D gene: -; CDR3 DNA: TGTGCCAGCAGTTTTGCTAGGAAGAGCTATGGCTACACCTTC; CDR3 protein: CASSFARKSYGYTF
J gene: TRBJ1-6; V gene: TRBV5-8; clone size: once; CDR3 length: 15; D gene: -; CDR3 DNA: TGTGCCAGCAGCTTGGTGGCAGGGTTGAGTTCACCCCTCCACTTT; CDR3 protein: CASSLVAGLSSPLHF
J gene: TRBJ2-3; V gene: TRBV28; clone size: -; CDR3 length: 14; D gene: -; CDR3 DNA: TGTGCCAGCAGTTTACGGGGGAACACAGATACGCAGTATTTT; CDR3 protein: CASSLRGNTDTQYF
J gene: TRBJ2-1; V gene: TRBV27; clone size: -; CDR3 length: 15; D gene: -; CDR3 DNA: TGTGCCAGCGTTGAGGAGGGCCCCGCCTACAATGAGCAGTTCTTC; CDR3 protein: CASVEEGPAYNEQFF
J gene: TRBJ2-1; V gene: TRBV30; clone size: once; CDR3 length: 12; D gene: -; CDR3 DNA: TGTGCCTGGAGTGGTTCAGGGGATGAGCAGTTCTTC; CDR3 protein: CAWSGSGDEQFF
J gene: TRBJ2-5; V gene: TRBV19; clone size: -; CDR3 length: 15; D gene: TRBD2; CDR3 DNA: TGTGCCAGTAGTGGGCCTAGCGGGGTCCAAGAGACCCAGTACTTC; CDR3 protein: CASSGPSGVQETQYF
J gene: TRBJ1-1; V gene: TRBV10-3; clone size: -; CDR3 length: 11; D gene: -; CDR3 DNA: TGTGCCATCAGCCATGAGACCGAAGCTTTCTTT; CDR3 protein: CAISHETEAFF
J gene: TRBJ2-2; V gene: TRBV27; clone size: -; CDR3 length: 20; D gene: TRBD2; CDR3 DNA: TGTGCCAGCAGTTTTCTTTTCGGTACGCGGCTAGCGGGAAGGACCGGGGAGCTGTTTTTT; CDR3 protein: CASSFLFGTRLAGRTGELFF
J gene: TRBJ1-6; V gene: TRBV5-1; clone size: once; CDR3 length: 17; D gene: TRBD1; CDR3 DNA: TGCGCCAGCAGCTTGTCGTCGGCAGGGGGTTTAAATTCACCCCTCCACTTT; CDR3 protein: CASSLSSAGGLNSPLHF
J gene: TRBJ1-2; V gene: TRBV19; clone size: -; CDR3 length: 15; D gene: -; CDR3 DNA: TGTGCCAGTAGGGCACAGGGTCTGGTCTTCTATGGCTACACCTTC; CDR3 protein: CASRAQGLVFYGYTF
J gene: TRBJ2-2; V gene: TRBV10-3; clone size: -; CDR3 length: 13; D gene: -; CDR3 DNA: TGTGCCATTGGGAGCGGAGGGACCGGGGAGCTGTTTTTT; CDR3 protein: CAIGSGGTGELFF
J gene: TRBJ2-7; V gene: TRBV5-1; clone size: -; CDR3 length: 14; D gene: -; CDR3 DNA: TGCGCCAGCAGCTTGGTCGGTGGCTCCTACGAGCAGTACTTC; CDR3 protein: CASSLVGGSYEQYF
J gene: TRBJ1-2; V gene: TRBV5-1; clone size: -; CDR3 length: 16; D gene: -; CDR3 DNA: TGCGCCAGCAGCTTGGGAGATCGGGGCTCTGGCTATGGCTACACCTTC; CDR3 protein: CASSLGDRGSGYGYTF
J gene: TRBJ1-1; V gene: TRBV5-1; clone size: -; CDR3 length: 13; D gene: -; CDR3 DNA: TGCGCCAGCAGCTTGGTGCCGAACACTGAAGCTTTCTTT; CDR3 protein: CASSLVPNTEAFF
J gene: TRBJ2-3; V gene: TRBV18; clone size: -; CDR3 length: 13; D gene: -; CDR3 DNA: TGTGCCAGCTCACCCCGACAGGAAGATACGCAGTATTTT; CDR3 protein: CASSPRQEDTQYF
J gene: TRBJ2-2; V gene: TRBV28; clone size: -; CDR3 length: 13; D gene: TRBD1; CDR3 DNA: TGTGCCAGCACAGGGGGCCTGGCCGGGGAGCTGTTTTTT; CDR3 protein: CASTGGLAGELFF
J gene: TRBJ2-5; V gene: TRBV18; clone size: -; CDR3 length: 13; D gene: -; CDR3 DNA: TGTGCCAGCTCACCACCGGAGATTGAGACCCAGTACTTC; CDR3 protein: CASSPPEIETQYF
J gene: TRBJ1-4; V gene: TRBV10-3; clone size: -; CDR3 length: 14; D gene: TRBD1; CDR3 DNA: TGTGCCATCAGTTCGACAGGGGGCCTTGAAAAACTGTTTTTT; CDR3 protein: CAISSTGGLEKLFF
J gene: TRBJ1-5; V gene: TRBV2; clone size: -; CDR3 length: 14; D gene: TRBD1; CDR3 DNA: TGTGCCAGTGTGGGACAGGGTGAGAATCAGCCCCAGCATTTT; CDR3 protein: CASVGQGENQPQHF
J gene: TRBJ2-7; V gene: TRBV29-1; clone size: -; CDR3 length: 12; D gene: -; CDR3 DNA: TGCAGCGTACCGGGCCCGGGCTACGAGCAGTACTTC; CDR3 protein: CSVPGPGYEQYF
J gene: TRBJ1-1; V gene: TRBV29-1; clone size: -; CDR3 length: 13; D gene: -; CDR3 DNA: TGCAGCGTTGAAGATGTCAGGTACAATGAAGCTTTCTTT; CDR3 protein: CSVEDVRYNEAFF
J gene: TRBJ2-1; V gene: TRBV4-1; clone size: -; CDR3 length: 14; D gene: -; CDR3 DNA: TGCGCCAGCAGCTACAGGGCTAACTACAATGAGCAGTTCTTC; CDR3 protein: CASSYRANYNEQFF
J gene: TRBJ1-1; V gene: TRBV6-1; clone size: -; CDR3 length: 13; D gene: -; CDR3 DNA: TGTGCCAGCAGTGAGCCGGGTGTCACTGAAGCTTTCTTT; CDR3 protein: CASSEPGVTEAFF
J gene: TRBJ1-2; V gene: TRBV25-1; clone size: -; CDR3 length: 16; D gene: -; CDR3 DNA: TGTGCCAGCAGCCCCCCGGGAGGGGGTGGGAGCTATGGCTACACCTTC; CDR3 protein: CASSPPGGGGSYGYTF
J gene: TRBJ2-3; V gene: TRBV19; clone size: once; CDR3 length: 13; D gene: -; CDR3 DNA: TGTGCCAGTAGTATGGACCTGGGGGATACGCAGTATTTT; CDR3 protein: CASSMDLGDTQYF